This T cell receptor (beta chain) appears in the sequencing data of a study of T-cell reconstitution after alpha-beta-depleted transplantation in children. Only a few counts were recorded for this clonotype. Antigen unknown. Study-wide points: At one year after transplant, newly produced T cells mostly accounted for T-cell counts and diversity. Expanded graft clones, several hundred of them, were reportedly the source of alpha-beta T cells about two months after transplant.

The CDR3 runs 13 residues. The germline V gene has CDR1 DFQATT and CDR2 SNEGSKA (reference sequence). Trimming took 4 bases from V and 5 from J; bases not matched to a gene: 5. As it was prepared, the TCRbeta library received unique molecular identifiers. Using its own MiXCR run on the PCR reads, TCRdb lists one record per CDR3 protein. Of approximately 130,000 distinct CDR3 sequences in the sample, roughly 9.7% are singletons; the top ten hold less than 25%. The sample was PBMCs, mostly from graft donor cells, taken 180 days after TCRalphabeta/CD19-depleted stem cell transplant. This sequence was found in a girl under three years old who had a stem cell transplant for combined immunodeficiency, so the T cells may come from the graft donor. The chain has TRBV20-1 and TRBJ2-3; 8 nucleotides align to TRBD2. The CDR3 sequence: CSAKAGGGDTQYF. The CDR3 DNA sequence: TGCAGTGCTAAGGCGGGAGGTGGAGATACGCAGTATTTT.